Listed below are T cell receptor beta chains from one sample, sequenced in a study of CD8 T cells in Susac syndrome. Via MiXCR, TCRdb re-called the immunoSEQ multiplex PCR reads, giving one row per CDR3 protein. The data contain about 140,000 distinct CDR3 sequences, more than 85% of them singletons. Sequencing was carried out using CD8+ T cells from PBMCs. These receptors were taken from a human donor with Susac syndrome. Both conserved end residues are part of each CDR3.

J gene | V gene | CDR3 protein
TRBJ2-7 | TRBV5-1 | CASSPYFEPGQGYEQYF
TRBJ2-7 | TRBV6-5 | CASTRGSTYEQYF
TRBJ2-3 | TRBV15 | CATSREPTGSTDTQYF
TRBJ1-5 | TRBV27 | CASSPLLFGTVGNQPQHF
TRBJ2-1 | TRBV2 | CASSELVNSNSYNEQFF
TRBJ2-7 | TRBV5-6 | CASSSGGQGSYEQYF
TRBJ2-3 | TRBV25-1 | CASSAWGGGGTDTQYF
TRBJ2-1 | TRBV5-4 | CASSFQGGELGFF
TRBJ2-7 | TRBV4-1 | CASSQDLQGTSGRSEQYF
TRBJ2-3 | TRBV6-6 | CASSYGEADTQYF
TRBJ2-7 | TRBV9 | CASSPLRSPLEQYF
TRBJ2-5 | TRBV7-8 | CASRLRVAGGKETQYF
TRBJ2-2 | TRBV24-1 | CATSDLDGGLNTGELFF
TRBJ1-2 | TRBV5-6 | CASSRDRNYGYTF
TRBJ1-1 | TRBV12-3/TRBV12-4 | CASSFFWAEAFF
TRBJ1-2 | TRBV29-1 | CSVESGDSYGYTF
TRBJ2-7 | TRBV5-4 | CASSFTGNEQYF
TRBJ2-1 | TRBV3-1 | CASSQEGSRWTWTYNEQFF
TRBJ2-1 | TRBV27 | CASRVGGSSYNEQFF
TRBJ2-1 | TRBV15 | CATSRESGSSYNEQFF
TRBJ2-3 | TRBV27 | CASSFNPEGDTQYF
TRBJ2-7 | TRBV13 | CASSLTRGSEQYF
TRBJ2-1 | TRBV28 | CASSLWASGRLEQFF
TRBJ2-5 | TRBV11-2 | CASAAGEETQYF
TRBJ2-3 | TRBV6-5 | CASSTSGRRRDITDTQYF
TRBJ2-5 | TRBV12-3/TRBV12-4 | CASRQGAWETQYF
TRBJ2-7 | TRBV6-2/TRBV6-3 | CASRRRISGGTYEQYF
TRBJ1-4 | TRBV29-1 | CSAHWGSNEKLFF
TRBJ2-5 | TRBV20-1 | CSAPRPLAGVSETQYF
TRBJ2-7 | TRBV7-6 | CASSLVRTSGSEQYF
TRBJ1-5 | TRBV3-1 | CASSPWGEDQPQHF
TRBJ1-1 | TRBV29-1 | CSVPLNTEAFF
TRBJ1-1 | TRBV29-1 | CSVGFEGSAAFF
TRBJ2-1 | TRBV29-1 | CSARSPNGQGYNEQFF
TRBJ2-3 | TRBV5-1 | CASRNNMIPTDTQYF
TRBJ1-2 | TRBV3-1 | CASSQDPGGAHGYTF
TRBJ2-7 | TRBV4-1 | CASSQLAGGPYEQYF
TRBJ2-2 | TRBV7-8 | CASSPGRTDGELFF
TRBJ1-2 | TRBV9 | CASRDSLGQLNYGYTF
TRBJ2-2 | TRBV20-1 | CSAEGQANTGELFF
TRBJ2-7 | TRBV10-3 | CAIRADSTYEQYF
TRBJ1-2 | TRBV7-9 | CASSFGSPNYGYTF
TRBJ2-3 | TRBV25-1 | CASSGSDTQYF
TRBJ2-3 | TRBV27 | CASSSRTGIVRTDTQYF
TRBJ2-1 | TRBV5-6 | CASSFGGGNNEQFF
TRBJ2-7 | TRBV9 | CASSAGTGLTYEQYF
TRBJ1-1 | TRBV12-3/TRBV12-4 | CASSDTGPDEAFF
TRBJ1-4 | TRBV19 | CASSIDLGQLNEKLFF
TRBJ2-1 | TRBV9 | CASSHIQDEQFF
TRBJ2-7 | TRBV20-1 | CSADHSGDFSYEQYF
TRBJ1-1 | TRBV4-1 | CASSQDPSFTEAFF